This T cell receptor (beta chain) was identified during a study of post-analysis software for immune sequencing data (dated by TCRdb to about 2015). General notes on the study: Relapsing-remitting, secondary progressive and progressive-relapsing multiple sclerosis were recorded as disease courses, and subtype annotation was lacking for some patients. The multiple sclerosis patient repertoires were compared with approximately 11 previously published healthy control repertoires from donors aged roughly 6 to 27 years. A subset of samples was prepared in parallel using single-end sample barcoding, then pooled and co-amplified after Illumina adapter ligation. Beyond this particular receptor, the publication reports: The multiple sclerosis patient group was slightly younger than the control group. Direct clustering with F measure revealed strong co-clustering of samples prepared in the same batch, which led to a batch-effect correction. Roughly 5 TRBV segments, including TRBV5-6, TRBV5-1 and TRBV20-1, were significantly more frequent in patients than controls. Significantly lower normalized Chao1 diversity was found in multiple sclerosis patients than in controls, suggesting substantial peripheral T-cell clonal expansion.

As encoded in the germline V gene, CDR1 is SGHTA while CDR2 is FQGNSA. Trimming removed 2 bases from V and 7 bases from J, leaving 12 bases between the germline ends. CDR3 length: 14 amino acids, cysteine to phenylalanine. Of all the DNA, just the CDR3 is kept, 42 bases in frame from base 1. Library creation used PCR. The sample was run on an Illumina HiSeq 2500. To reduce PCR and sequencing biases, unique molecular identifiers were incorporated into the TCR beta cDNA libraries. Every 1 to 10 million input T cells yielded roughly 500,000 cDNA molecules, meaning each molecule approximated one T cell. The same protocol used for the earlier healthy control dataset was applied to prepare and sequence the patient libraries. Samples belonging to the same batch were prepared together, multiplexed and sequenced on a shared HiSeq lane. As for the authors' bioinformatics: MIGEC handled the raw barcoded reads, throwing out single-read molecular identifier groups before consensus assembly and CDR3 extraction. Clonotype tables were post-analysed with VDJtools, and diversity was normalized by down-sampling all datasets to the smallest sample size. To correct batch-related cross-sample contamination, repertoire overlap clustering matched CDR3 amino acid sequences but not nucleotide sequences. TCRdb passed the public sequencing reads through fastp at Q25 and MiXCR, retaining productive beta sequences. Here each entry gathers all rows of one CDR3 protein and keeps the most common genes and DNA. The V and J calls and clone size are TCRdb's, not the authors'. The sample table holds fewer than 700,000 distinct CDR3 sequences, of which around 40% were seen once. The ten most abundant clones make up around 1.7% of the sample.

To demonstrate the VDJtools post-analysis software, the study profiled TCR beta repertoires from the peripheral blood of about 13 young patients with multiple sclerosis. The patients with multiple sclerosis were children and adolescents between about 6 and 17 years of age. In regard to this clonotype: The target of this receptor is not known. No qualities accompany the bases; no much larger clone lies one base away.

The origin of this receptor is a girl aged 5-17 years with multiple sclerosis. Sequenced sample: blood. This chain joins TRBV7-2 to TRBJ2-1; the D gene is perhaps TRBD2, from 5 matching bases. The nucleotides are TGTGCCAGCAGCTTAAATAGGGAGATGAATGAGCAGTTCTTC. Translated, this is CASSLNREMNEQFF.